The 15 T cell receptor beta chains below were found in one sample sequenced in a study of T cell responses to AZD1222 COVID-19 vaccine (dated by TCRdb to the early 2020s). The meaning of the sample's time point label: baseline before first vaccination. Library prep was done by the immunoSEQ multiplex PCR assay. Sourced from immuneACCESS, this table was stored by TCRdb with only in-frame sequences that have V and J called. A share of the clones is absent; for the studies checked, an unresolved V gene accounts for under half, and the remainder has no known explanation. The sample table lists approximately 110,000 clones, about 88% of them with a count of one. Roughly 18% of the sample is taken by the ten largest. The material sequenced was peripheral blood, taken on day 0 of AZD1222 vaccination. The receptors originated from an adult in good health.

In nucleotides, the CDR3 is TGTGCCAGTAGTATAGATCCCGGAACTAACTATGGCTACACCTTC. Translating it yields CASSIDPGTNYGYTF. J is TRBJ1-2 and V is TRBV19, with D unresolved. CDR1 LNHDA and CDR2 SQIVND come from the germline V gene (reference sequence). Trimming took off 0 bases at V and 0 bases at J, with 8 bases between the two ends. CDR3 length: 15 amino acids.

The J gene is TRBJ2-7, the V gene TRBV11-2; tentative D call: TRBD2 (6 bases). Germline V lookup: CDR1 SGHAT, CDR2 FQNNGV. The CDR3 sequence is 15 residues long. V gave up 0 bases and J gave up 3 bases, with 12 bases separating them. The CDR3 sequence is CASSLEQVGLYEQYF. The CDR3 nucleotides read TGTGCCAGCAGCTTAGAACAGGTGGGACTCTACGAGCAGTACTTC.

The chain has TRBV5-1 and TRBJ1-5, with no clear D. This CDR3 spans 15 amino acids. Germline CDR1 and CDR2: SGHRS and YFSETQ. V dropped 0 bases and J dropped 7 bases, with 14 bases sitting between them. The CDR3 sequence is CASSLGTGSGQPQHF. In nucleotides, the CDR3 is TGCGCCAGCAGCTTGGGTACCGGGTCAGGACAGCCCCAGCATTTT.

This clone occurred once. This chain joins TRBV5-5 and TRBJ2-7; D is unresolved. Germline CDR1 SGHKS, CDR2 YYEKEE (reference sequence). The CDR3 contains 15 residues. The ends were cut back, 3 bases at V and 2 bases at J, with 15 bases in the middle. CDR3 amino acids: CASSSRVGSTYEQYV. In nucleotides, the CDR3 is TGTGCCAGCAGCTCCCGGGTGGGCAGTACCTACGAGCAGTACGTC.

The chain uses TRBV19 and TRBJ1-6; D is uncertain. V lost 3 bases and J lost 7, with 13 bases in between. The CDR3 sequence is 15 residues long. Germline V lookup: CDR1 LNHDA, CDR2 SQIVND (reference sequence). CDR3 in DNA: TGTGCCAGTAGTATCGGTCGGGGAGCGAATTCACCCCTCCACTTT. Translating it yields CASSIGRGANSPLHF.

The genes are TRBV24-1 and TRBJ2-2; tentatively, D is TRBD2 (6 bases). Trimming pared 4 bases from V and 6 bases from J, leaving 11 bases between. Germline V gene data show CDR1 as KGHDR and CDR2 as SFDVKD. The CDR3 has 14 residues. Here the CDR3 reads CATSDRGKSGELFF. The CDR3, as DNA: TGTGCCACCAGTGACCGCGGGAAATCCGGGGAGCTGTTTTTT.

This chain connects TRBV3-1 (or the pseudogene TRBV3-2) to TRBJ1-1; D is undetermined. CDR1 LGHDT and CDR2 YNNKEL come from the germline V gene (reference sequence). The CDR3 length is 13 residues. Trimming shortened V by 4 bases and J by 2 bases, and 8 bases separated the two germline ends. As DNA, the CDR3 is TGTGCCAGCAGCCCTTCAGGTAACACTGAAGCTTTCTTT. Its translation is CASSPSGNTEAFF.

This clone came up a few times. This chain joins TRBV11-2 and TRBJ2-7; D could derive from TRBD1 or TRBD2 (5 bases each). V lost 0 bases and J 5 bases, leaving 14 bases between the germline ends. Germline V lookup: CDR1 SGHAT, CDR2 FQNNGV. The CDR3 extends over 15 amino acids. The CDR3 DNA follows: TGTGCCAGCAGCTTAGATCGGGGCTCCCTAGACGAGCAGTACTTC. It is translated as CASSLDRGSLDEQYF.

The CDR3 sequence: CASSSSRQVRMNTEAFF. The CDR3 DNA reads as TGTGCCAGCAGCTCTTCACGACAGGTCCGGATGAACACTGAAGCTTTCTTT. This chain links TRBV5-8 with TRBJ1-1; D is possibly TRBD1 (6 bases). Germline CDR1 SGHTS, CDR2 YDEGEE. Trimming removed 3 bases from V and 0 bases from J, with 18 bases in between. This CDR3 contains 17 residues.

This clone has only one observation. The J gene is TRBJ1-5, the V gene TRBV2; D ambiguous. The CDR3 runs 13 residues. Germline CDR1 is SNHLY and CDR2 is FYNNEI. V was trimmed by 7 bases and J by 4 bases, leaving 11 bases between them. CDR3 region: CASKGRENQPQHF. Written as DNA, the CDR3 is TGTGCCAGCAAGGGTAGGGAGAATCAGCCCCAGCATTTT.

The chain joins TRBV5-1 to TRBJ1-4; D gene uncertain. V shed 0 bases and J shed 7 bases, with 7 bases lying between them. The CDR3 runs to 13 residues. Germline loops: CDR1 SGHRS, CDR2 YFSETQ. Here the CDR3 DNA reads TGCGCCAGCAGCTTGGATCATGGTGAAAAACTGTTTTTT. Residues: CASSLDHGEKLFF.

V usage is TRBV5-1 and J usage is TRBJ1-1; D is perhaps TRBD1 (5 bases). CDR1 is SGHRS and CDR2 is YFSETQ in the germline V gene. The CDR3 totals 12 residues. V dropped 1 base and J dropped 8 bases, with 9 bases sitting between them. The CDR3 loop reads CASSLRGEEAFF. The CDR3 nucleotides read TGCGCCAGCAGCTTGAGAGGGGAGGAAGCTTTCTTT.

The CDR3 DNA sequence: TGTGCCAGCAGCTTGGGGACTAGCGGGGGGCTGGAGACCCAGTACTTC. It encodes CASSLGTSGGLETQYF. The chain carries TRBV5-4 and TRBJ2-5; 14 nucleotides line up with TRBD2. After removal of 0 bases from V and 5 bases from J, the junction contained 3 bases not matched to a gene. CDR3 length: 16 residues. Germline assignment: CDR1 SGHNT and CDR2 YYREEE (reference sequence).

The V and J genes are TRBV19 and TRBJ1-1; D call uncertain. Looked up from germline, CDR1 is LNHDA and CDR2 is SQIVND (reference sequence). V lost 7 bases and J lost 3, with 9 bases in between. The CDR3 is made up of 12 amino acids. The chain's CDR3 is CASKGWDTEAFF. CDR3 in DNA: TGTGCCAGTAAGGGTTGGGACACTGAAGCTTTCTTT.

V is TRBV9 and J is TRBJ1-1; D gene ambiguous. V was shortened by 0 bases and J by 1 base, with 13 bases between the two germline ends. CDR3 length: 16 residues. The germline gives CDR1 SGDLS, CDR2 YYNGEE. The CDR3 loop reads CASSVAPSGGNTEAFF. The CDR3 DNA is TGTGCCAGCAGCGTAGCCCCTTCCGGAGGGAACACTGAAGCTTTCTTT.